This TCR beta chain was captured by sequencing in a study of shared clonotypes between healthy human individuals. Assay execution took place at the deep level. TCRdb's table, derived via immunoSEQ multiplex PCR, lists solely in-frame clones and lacks some. The data hold about 2.3 million clones, with around 92% observed a single time. The V gene lost 3 bases and the J gene lost 6 bases, with 14 bases spanning the gap. Per germline, CDR1 SQVTM and CDR2 ANQGSEA. The CDR3 has 13 amino acids. The chain is built from TRBV29-1 and TRBJ1-2; D not certain. This TCR was recovered from a young man in good health. Some clones in this sample may be carry-over from other donors' samples. Source material: naive CD4+ T cells from PBMCs. Documented subset: CD45RA+ positively selected. CDR3 sequence reads: CSVENPLPDGYTF. CDR3 DNA sequence: TGCAGCGTTGAGAATCCCCTCCCTGATGGCTACACCTTC.